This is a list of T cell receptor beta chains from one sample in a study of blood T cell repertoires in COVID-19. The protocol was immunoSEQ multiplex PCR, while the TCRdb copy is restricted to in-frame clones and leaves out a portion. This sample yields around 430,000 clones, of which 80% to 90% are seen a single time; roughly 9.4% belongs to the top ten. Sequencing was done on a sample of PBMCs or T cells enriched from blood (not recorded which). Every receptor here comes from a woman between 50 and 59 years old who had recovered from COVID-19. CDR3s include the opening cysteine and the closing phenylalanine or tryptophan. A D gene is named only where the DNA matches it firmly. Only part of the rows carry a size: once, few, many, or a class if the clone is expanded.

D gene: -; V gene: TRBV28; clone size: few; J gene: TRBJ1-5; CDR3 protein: CASDTRGNQPQHF; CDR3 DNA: TGTGCCAGCGATACCCGAGGCAATCAGCCCCAGCATTTT
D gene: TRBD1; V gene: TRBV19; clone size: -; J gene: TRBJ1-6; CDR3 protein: CASTTQGTNSPLHF; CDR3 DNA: TGTGCCAGTACCACACAGGGGACCAATTCACCCCTCCACTTT
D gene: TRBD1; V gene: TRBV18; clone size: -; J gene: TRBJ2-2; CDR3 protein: CASSPRQGSGELFF; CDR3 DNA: TGTGCCAGCTCACCCAGACAGGGGTCCGGGGAGCTGTTTTTT
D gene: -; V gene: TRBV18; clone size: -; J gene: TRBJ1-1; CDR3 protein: CASSPRELRNTEAFF; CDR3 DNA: TGTGCCAGCTCACCACGGGAGTTACGGAACACTGAAGCTTTCTTT
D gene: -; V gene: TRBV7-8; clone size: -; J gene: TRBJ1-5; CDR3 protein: CASSLAPGGPQHF; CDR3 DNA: TGTGCCAGCAGCTTAGCACCAGGAGGACCCCAGCATTTT
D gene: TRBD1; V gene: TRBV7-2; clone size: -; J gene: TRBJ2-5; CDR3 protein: CASSSYRTGVETQYF; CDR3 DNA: TGTGCCAGCAGCTCTTACCGGACAGGGGTAGAGACCCAGTACTTC
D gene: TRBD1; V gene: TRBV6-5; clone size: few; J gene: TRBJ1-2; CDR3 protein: CASTESDRGYTF; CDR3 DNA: TGTGCCAGCACGGAATCGGACAGGGGCTACACCTTC
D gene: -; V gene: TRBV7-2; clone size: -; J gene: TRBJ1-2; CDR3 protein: CASSFWGGNGYTF; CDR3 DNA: TGTGCCAGCAGCTTCTGGGGCGGTAATGGCTACACCTTC
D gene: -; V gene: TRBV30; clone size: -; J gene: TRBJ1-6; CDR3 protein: CAWSRGPRFVSLHF; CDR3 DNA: TGTGCCTGGAGCCGCGGGCCCCGTTTTGTGTCCCTCCACTTT
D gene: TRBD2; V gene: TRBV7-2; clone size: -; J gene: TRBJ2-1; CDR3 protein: CASSIPGLAGLGFF; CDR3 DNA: TGTGCCAGCAGCATACCGGGACTAGCGGGCCTCGGGTTCTTC